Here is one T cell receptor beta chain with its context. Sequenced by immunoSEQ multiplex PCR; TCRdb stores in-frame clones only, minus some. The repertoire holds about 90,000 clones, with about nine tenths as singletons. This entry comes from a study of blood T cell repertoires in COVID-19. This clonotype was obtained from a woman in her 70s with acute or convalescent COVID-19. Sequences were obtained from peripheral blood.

The CDR3 DNA follows: TGCGCCAGCAGCTATGGAGAAAACTACAATGAGCAGTTCTTC. Its protein is CASSYGENYNEQFF. V usage is TRBV5-1 and J usage is TRBJ2-1; no clear D gene. Trimming shortened V by 3 bases and J by 3 bases, and 10 bases separated the two germline ends. The germline V gene encodes CDR1 SGHRS and CDR2 YFSETQ. The CDR3 is 14 residues long.